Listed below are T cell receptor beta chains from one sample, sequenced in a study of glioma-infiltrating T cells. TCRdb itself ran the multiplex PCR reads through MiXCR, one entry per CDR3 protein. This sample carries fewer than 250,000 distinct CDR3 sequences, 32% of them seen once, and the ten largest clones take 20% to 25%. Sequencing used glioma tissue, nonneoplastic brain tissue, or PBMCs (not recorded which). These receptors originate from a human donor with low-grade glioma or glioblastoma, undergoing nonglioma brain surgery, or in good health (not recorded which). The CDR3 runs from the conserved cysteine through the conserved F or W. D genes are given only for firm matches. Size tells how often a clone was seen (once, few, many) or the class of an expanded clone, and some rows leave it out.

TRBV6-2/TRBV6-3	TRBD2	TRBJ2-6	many	CASSSRAGGGPSGANVLTF	TGTGCCAGCAGTTCGCGGGCGGGAGGCGGTCCCTCTGGGGCCAACGTCCTGACTTTC
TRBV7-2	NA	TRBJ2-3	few	CASSLMSVSTDTQYF	TGTGCCAGCAGCTTAATGTCGGTTAGCACAGATACGCAGTATTTT
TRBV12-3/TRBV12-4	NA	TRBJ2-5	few	CASSRPRLGVEETQYF	TGTGCCAGCAGTCGCCCGAGGTTAGGGGTTGAGGAGACCCAGTACTTC
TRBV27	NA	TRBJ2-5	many	CASSLGQLDQETQYF	TGTGCCAGCAGTTTAGGGCAGCTGGACCAAGAGACCCAGTACTTC
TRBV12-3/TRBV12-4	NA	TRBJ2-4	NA	CASRGMKNIQYF	TGTGCCAGCAGGGGGATGAAAAACATTCAGTACTTC
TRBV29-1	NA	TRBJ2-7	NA	CSVSGDYPYEQYF	TGCAGCGTTTCAGGGGATTATCCCTACGAGCAGTACTTC
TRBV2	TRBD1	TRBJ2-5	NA	CASSQQGTETQYF	TGTGCCAGCAGTCAACAGGGGACCGAGACCCAGTACTTC
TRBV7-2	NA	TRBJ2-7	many	CASSLMSREQYF	TGTGCCAGCAGCTTAATGAGTCGGGAGCAGTACTTC
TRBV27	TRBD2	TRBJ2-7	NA	CASSHRANSGTSGFHEQYF	TGTGCCAGCAGTCACCGCGCGAATTCCGGGACTAGCGGTTTCCACGAGCAGTACTTC
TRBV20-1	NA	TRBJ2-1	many	CSVPGDSDYNEQFF	TGCAGTGTACCGGGTGACTCGGATTACAATGAGCAGTTCTTC
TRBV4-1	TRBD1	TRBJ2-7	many	CASSPRDRSSYEQYF	TGCGCCAGCAGCCCCCGGGACAGAAGCTCCTACGAGCAGTACTTC
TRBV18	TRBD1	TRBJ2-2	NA	CASSTGTGDTGELFF	TGTGCCAGCTCAACGGGGACAGGGGACACCGGGGAGCTGTTTTTT
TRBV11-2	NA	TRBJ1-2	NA	CASGLGVWDGYTF	TGTGCCAGCGGCTTAGGGGTCTGGGATGGCTACACCTTC
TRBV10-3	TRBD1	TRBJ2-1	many	CAISATGVDEQFF	TGTGCCATCAGTGCGACAGGGGTTGATGAGCAGTTCTTC
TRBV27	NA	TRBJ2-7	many	CASIFNGDKKYEQYF	TGTGCCAGCATCTTCAACGGGGACAAAAAATACGAGCAGTACTTC
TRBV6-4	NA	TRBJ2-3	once	CASKIRLSRLDTDRQYF	TGTGCCAGCAAAATTAGGCTGTCGAGACTAGACACAGATAGGCAGTATTTT
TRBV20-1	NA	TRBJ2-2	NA	CSAEMVQCFGLDLFF	TGCAGTGCTGAAATGGTACAGTGTTTTGGATTGGATCTTTTTTTT
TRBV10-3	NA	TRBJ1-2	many	CAISEGETGGNYGYTF	TGTGCCATCAGTGAAGGTGAAACAGGAGGAAACTATGGCTACACCTTC
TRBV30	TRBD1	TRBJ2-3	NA	CAWSGSDREPTDTQYF	TGTGCCTGGAGTGGCTCGGACAGGGAACCCACAGATACGCAGTATTTT
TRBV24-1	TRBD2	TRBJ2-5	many	CATSDSSGSEETQYF	TGTGCCACCAGTGATTCTAGCGGGAGCGAAGAGACCCAGTACTTC
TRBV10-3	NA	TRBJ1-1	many	CAISDGAATWTFF	TGTGCCATCAGTGACGGGGCCGCGACTTGGACTTTCTTT
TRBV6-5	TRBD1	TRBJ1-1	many	CASSYDRGRTEAFF	TGTGCCAGCAGTTACGACAGGGGGAGAACTGAAGCTTTCTTT
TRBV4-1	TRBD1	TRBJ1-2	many	CASSQPDRVYGYTF	TGCGCCAGCAGCCAACCCGACAGGGTCTATGGCTACACCTTC
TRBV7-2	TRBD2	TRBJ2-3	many	CASSPPGLAGVDTQYF	TGTGCCAGCAGCCCCCCTGGGCTAGCGGGAGTAGATACGCAGTATTTT
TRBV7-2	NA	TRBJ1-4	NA	CASSLGQGATNEKLFF	TGTGCCAGCAGCTTGGGCCAGGGTGCAACTAATGAAAAACTGTTTTTT
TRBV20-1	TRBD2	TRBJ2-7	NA	CSAYPLLAGSYEQYF	TGCAGTGCTTATCCACTTCTAGCGGGCTCCTACGAGCAGTACTTC
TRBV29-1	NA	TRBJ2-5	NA	CSFTRTAGPQETKYF	TGCAGCTTCACCCGGACAGCGGGCCCACAAGAGACCAAGTACTTC
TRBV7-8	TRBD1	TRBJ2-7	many	CASSSSTGGFYEQYF	TGTGCCAGCAGCTCGTCGACAGGGGGCTTCTACGAGCAGTACTTC
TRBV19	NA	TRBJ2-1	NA	CASKAPGLPYEQFF	TGTGCCAGTAAGGCCCCCGGCCTCCCTTATGAGCAGTTCTTC
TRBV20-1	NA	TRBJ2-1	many	CSAEGRELYNEQFF	TGCAGTGCTGAAGGTCGGGAGCTATACAATGAGCAGTTCTTC
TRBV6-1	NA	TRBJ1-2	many	CASSMVGAHYGYTF	TGTGCCAGCAGTATGGTTGGGGCACACTATGGCTACACCTTC
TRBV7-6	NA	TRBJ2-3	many	CASSLAGQTDTQYF	TGTGCCAGCAGCTTAGCGGGCCAGACAGATACGCAGTATTTT
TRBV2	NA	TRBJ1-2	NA	CAINPGTSYGYTF	TGTGCCATCAACCCCGGGACATCCTATGGCTACACCTTC
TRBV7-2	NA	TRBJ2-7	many	CAPAPRNEQYF	TGTGCCCCAGCACCGCGCAACGAGCAGTACTTC
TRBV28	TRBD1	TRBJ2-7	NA	CASMQGGTGPHEQYF	TGTGCCAGCATGCAAGGAGGGACAGGGCCCCACGAGCAGTACTTC
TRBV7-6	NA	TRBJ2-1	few	CASSPGPYNEQFF	TGTGCCAGCAGCCCCGGGCCGTACAATGAGCAGTTCTTC
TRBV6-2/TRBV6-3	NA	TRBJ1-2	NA	CSIIRDSFLNYGYTF	TGTTCCATCATCCGCGACAGCTTCTTAAACTATGGCTACACCTTC
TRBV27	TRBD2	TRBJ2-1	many	CASSQAGPYNEQFF	TGTGCCAGCAGCCAAGCGGGACCCTACAATGAGCAGTTCTTC
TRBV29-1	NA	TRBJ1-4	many	CSGTFGEKLFF	TGCAGCGGCACGTTCGGGGAAAAACTGTTTTTT
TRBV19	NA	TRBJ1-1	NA	CARRTVMNTEAFF	TGTGCCCGCCGGACAGTCATGAACACTGAAGCCTTCTTT
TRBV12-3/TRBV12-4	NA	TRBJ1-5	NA	CVSSPLQNQPQHF	TGTGTCAGCAGTCCCCTTCAGAATCAGCCCCAGCATTTT
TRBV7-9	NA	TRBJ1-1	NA	CATREKSGQKDSEASF	TGTGCCACTAGGGAAAAATCCGGACAAAAGGACAGTGAAGCTTCCTTT
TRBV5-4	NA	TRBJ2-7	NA	CASSTESGQWGEQYF	TGTGCCAGCAGCACGGAGTCGGGCCAGTGGGGGGAGCAGTACTTC
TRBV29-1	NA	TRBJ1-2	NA	CSVDPGDNYGYTF	TGCAGCGTTGATCCAGGGGATAACTATGGCTACACCTTC
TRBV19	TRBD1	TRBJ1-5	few	CATSQGKDQPQHF	TGTGCCACCTCACAGGGGAAGGATCAGCCCCAGCATTTT
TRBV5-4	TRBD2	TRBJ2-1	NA	CASSSLTSGRWSEQFF	TGTGCCAGCAGCTCCCTGACTAGCGGGAGATGGAGTGAGCAGTTCTTC
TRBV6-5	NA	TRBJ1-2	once	CASIEAVAAYGYTF	TGTGCCAGCATTGAAGCCGTGGCGGCTTATGGCTACACCTTC